This T cell receptor beta chain came from a study of PD-1 and CTLA-4 blockade in melanoma. Sequencing was performed with immunoSEQ multiplex PCR; in TCRdb, only in-frame clones are kept and a portion is missing. The repertoire has 30,000 or so clones, approximately 90% of them found once; the top ten carry 7% to 9.5%. The junction had 8 bases not matched to a gene; V was cut back by 4 bases and J by 2 bases. CDR1 and CDR2 from the germline V gene are SGDLS and YYNGEE. The CDR3 loop spans 15 amino acids. This clone was observed once. Material: CD8+ T cells from peripheral blood, obtained from a patient given anti-PD-1 treatment. This chain joins TRBV9 and TRBJ1-1, with TRBD1 matching over 7 bases. The receptor was isolated from a human donor with melanoma. CDR3 coding DNA: TGTGCCAGCAGCTCTTCGGGACAGACAAACACTGAAGCTTTCTTT. Encoded protein: CASSSSGQTNTEAFF.